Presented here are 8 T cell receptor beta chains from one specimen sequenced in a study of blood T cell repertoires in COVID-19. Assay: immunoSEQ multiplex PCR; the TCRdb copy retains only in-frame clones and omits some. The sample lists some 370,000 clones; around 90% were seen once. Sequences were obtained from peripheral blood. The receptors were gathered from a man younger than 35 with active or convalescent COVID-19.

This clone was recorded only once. In DNA, the CDR3 is TGTGCCAGCAGTTCCCGACAGGGGGGAGTGAGCAATCAGCCCCAGCATTTT. This translates into CASSSRQGGVSNQPQHF. This sequence joins TRBV27 and TRBJ1-5, with TRBD1 matching over 9 bases. CDR3 length equals 17 residues. The V and J ends lost 4 bases and 1 base, in that order; junction bases with no gene match: 8. CDR1 MNHEY and CDR2 SMNVEV come from the germline V gene (reference sequence).

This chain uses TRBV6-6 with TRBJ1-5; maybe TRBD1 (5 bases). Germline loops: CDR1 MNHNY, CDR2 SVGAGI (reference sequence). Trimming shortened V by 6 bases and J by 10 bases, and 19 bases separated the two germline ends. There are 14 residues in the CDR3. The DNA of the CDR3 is TGTGCCAGCAGCCCGCACCACGGGGGGAACCCCCAGCATTTT. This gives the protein CASSPHHGGNPQHF.

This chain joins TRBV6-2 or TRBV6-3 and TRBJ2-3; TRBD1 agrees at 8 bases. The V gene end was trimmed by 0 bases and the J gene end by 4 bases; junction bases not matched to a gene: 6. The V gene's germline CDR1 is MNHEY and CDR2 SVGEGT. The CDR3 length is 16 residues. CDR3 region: CASSYSRDRWSDTQYF. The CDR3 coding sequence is TGTGCCAGCAGTTACTCGAGGGACAGGTGGTCAGATACGCAGTATTTT.

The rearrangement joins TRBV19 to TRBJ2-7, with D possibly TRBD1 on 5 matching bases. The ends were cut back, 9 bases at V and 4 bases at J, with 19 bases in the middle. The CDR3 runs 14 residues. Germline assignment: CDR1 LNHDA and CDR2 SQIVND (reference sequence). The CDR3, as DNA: TGTGCCAGCACAGACGGCAGGGTTGGATACGAGCAGTACTTC. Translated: CASTDGRVGYEQYF.

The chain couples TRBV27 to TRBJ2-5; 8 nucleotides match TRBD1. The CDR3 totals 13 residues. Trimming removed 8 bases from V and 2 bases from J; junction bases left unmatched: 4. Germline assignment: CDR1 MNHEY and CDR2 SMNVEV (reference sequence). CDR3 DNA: TGTGCCAGCGCCCGGACAGGGCAAGAGACCCAGTACTTC. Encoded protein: CASARTGQETQYF.

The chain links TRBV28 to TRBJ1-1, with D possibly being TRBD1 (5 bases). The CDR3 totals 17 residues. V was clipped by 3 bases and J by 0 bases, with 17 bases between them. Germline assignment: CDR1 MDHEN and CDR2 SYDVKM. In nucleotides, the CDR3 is TGTGCCAGCAGTTTCGGACATACCACGGTACTGAACACTGAAGCTTTCTTT. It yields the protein CASSFGHTTVLNTEAFF.

The DNA of the CDR3 is TGTGCCAGTAGTATAGAAGGAGGGCCTCAGCCCCAGCATTTT. Translation gives CASSIEGGPQPQHF. V and J are TRBV19 and TRBJ1-5, with D unclear. The CDR3 runs to 14 residues. Germline V lookup: CDR1 LNHDA, CDR2 SQIVND (reference sequence). V was shortened by 0 bases and J by 6 bases, with 9 bases between the two germline ends.

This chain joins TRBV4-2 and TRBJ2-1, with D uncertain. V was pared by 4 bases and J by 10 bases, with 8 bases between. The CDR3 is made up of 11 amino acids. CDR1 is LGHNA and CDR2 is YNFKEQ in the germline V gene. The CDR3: CASSPGWEQFF. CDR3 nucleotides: TGTGCCAGCAGCCCCGGTTGGGAGCAGTTCTTC.